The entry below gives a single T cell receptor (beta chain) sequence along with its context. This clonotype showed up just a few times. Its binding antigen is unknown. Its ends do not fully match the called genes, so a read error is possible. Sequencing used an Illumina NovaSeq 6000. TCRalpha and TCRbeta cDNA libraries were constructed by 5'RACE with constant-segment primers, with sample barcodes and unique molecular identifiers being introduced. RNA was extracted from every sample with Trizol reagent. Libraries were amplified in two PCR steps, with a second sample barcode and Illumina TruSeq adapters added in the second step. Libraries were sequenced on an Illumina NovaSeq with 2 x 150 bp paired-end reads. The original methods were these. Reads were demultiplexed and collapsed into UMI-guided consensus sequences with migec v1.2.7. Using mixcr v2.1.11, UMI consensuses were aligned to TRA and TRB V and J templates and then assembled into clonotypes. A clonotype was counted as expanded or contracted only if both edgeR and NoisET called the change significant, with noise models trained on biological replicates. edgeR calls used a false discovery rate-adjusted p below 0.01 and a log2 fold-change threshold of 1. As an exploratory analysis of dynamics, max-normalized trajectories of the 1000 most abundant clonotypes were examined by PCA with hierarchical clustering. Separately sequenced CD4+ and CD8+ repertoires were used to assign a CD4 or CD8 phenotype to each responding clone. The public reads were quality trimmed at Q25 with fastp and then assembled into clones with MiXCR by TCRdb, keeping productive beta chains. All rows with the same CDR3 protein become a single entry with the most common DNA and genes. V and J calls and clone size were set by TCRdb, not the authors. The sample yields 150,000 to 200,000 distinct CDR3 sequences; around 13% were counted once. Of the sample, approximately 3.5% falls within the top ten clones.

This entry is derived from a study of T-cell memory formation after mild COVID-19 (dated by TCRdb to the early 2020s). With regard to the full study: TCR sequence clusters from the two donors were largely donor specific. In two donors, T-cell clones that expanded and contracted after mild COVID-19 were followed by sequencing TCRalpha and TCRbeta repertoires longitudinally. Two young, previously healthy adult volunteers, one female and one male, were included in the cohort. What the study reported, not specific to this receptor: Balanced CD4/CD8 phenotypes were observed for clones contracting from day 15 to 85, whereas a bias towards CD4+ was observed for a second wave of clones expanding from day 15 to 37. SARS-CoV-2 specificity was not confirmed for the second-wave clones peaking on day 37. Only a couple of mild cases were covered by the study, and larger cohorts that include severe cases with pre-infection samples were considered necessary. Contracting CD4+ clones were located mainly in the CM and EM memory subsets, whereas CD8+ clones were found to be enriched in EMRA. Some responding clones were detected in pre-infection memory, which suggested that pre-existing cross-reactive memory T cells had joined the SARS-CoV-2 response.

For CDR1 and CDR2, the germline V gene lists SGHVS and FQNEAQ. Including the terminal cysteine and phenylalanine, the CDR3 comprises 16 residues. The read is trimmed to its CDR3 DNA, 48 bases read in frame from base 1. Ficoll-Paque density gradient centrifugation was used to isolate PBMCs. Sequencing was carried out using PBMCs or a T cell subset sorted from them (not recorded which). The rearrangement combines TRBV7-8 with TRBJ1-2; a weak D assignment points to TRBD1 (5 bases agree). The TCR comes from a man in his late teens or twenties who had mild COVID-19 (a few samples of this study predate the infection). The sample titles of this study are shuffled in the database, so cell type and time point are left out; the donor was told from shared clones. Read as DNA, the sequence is TGTGCCAGCAGCCCCACCAGGGTAGCCACTAATTATGGCTACACCTTC. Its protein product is CASSPTRVATNYGYTF.